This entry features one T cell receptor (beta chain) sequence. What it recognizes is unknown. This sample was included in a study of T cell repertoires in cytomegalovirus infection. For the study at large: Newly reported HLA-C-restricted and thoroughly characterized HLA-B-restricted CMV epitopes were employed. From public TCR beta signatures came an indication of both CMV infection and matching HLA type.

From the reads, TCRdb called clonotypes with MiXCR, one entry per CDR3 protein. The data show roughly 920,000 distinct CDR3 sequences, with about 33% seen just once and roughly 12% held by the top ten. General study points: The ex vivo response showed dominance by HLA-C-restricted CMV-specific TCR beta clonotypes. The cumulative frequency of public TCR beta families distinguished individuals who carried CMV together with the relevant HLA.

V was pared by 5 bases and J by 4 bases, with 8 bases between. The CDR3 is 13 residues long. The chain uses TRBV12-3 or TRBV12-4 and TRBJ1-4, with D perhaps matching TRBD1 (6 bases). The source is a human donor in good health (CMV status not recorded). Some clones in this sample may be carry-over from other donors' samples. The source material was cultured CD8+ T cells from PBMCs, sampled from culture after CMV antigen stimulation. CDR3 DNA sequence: TGTGCCAGCAGTCCGGACAGTAATGAAAAACTGTTTTTT. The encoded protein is CASSPDSNEKLFF.